This TCR beta chain was sequenced for a study of T-cell reconstitution after alpha-beta-depleted transplantation in children. Study results and limitations: Newly generated T cells supplied most T-cell counts and diversity one year post-transplant. The high TCRbeta diversity at day 60 in some patients came from surviving recipient T cells and thymic progenitors. Approximately two months post-transplant, alpha-beta T cells reportedly originated from several hundred expanded graft clones.

This sample's TCRbeta library carried unique molecular identifier barcodes. TCRdb reprocessed the PCR reads via MiXCR and lists one record per CDR3 protein. Here the sample spans 700,000 to 950,000 distinct CDR3 sequences, roughly 15% being singletons. With respect to this clonotype: Antigen specificity is unknown.

The sample here was PBMCs, mostly from graft donor cells, taken 360 days after TCRalphabeta/CD19-depleted stem cell transplant. This receptor was obtained from a male patient aged 10-17 years who had a stem cell transplant for acute lymphoblastic leukemia, so the T cells may come from the graft donor.

CDR3 region: CANPWGQFF. CDR3 coding DNA: TGTGCCAACCCGTGGGGGCAGTTCTTC. This chain joins TRBV25-1 and TRBJ2-1; D uncertain. The CDR3 runs 9 residues. CDR1 is MGHDK, CDR2 SYGVNS, per germline. Trimming took off 10 bases at V and 12 bases at J, with 10 bases between the two ends. The full variable domain, its missing parts supplied by reference TRBV25-1 and TRBJ2-1, is EADIYQTPRYLVIGTGKKITLECSQTMGHDKMYWYQQDPGMELHLIHYSYGVNSTEKGDLSSESTVSRIRTEHFPLTLESARPSHTSQYLCANPWGQFFGPGTRLTVL.